This T cell receptor (beta chain) was sequenced for a study of blood T cell repertoires in COVID-19. Study context: Acute-phase and convalescent COVID-19 samples originated in the United States, Italy and Spain.

This table comes from immunoSEQ multiplex PCR, and its TCRdb copy is limited to in-frame clones, with some not included. The table shows almost 95,000 clones, with about two thirds occurring only once. Germline-derived CDR1 and CDR2 are ENHRY and SYGVKD. The CDR3 has 17 amino acids. The trim removed 10 bases at V and 3 bases at J, leaving 13 bases unmatched. The V and J genes are TRBV10-3 and TRBJ2-3; the match to TRBD2 covers 13 bases. This clonotype was obtained from an older woman in a cohort sampled during active or convalescent COVID-19. The sequenced sample was peripheral blood. The CDR3 DNA is TGTGCCACCGATTCTGGGACTAGCGGGGTTGGAACAGATACGCAGTATTTT. Translated, it gives CATDSGTSGVGTDTQYF.